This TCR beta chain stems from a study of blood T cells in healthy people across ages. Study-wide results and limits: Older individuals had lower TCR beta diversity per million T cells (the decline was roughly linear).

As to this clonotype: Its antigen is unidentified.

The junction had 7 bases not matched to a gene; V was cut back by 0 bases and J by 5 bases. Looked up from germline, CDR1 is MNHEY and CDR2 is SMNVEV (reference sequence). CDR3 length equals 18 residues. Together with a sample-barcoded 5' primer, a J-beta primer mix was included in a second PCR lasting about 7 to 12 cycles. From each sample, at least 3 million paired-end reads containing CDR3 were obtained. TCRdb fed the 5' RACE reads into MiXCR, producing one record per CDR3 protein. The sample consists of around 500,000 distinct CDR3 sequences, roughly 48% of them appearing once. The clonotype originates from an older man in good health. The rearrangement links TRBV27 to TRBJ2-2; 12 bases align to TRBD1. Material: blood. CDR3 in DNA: TGTGCCAGCAGTTTATCGCCTGGGACAGGGGGCTGGACCGGGGAGCTGTTTTTT. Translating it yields CASSLSPGTGGWTGELFF.